This TCR beta chain was sequenced in a study of technical replicates of blood from a few donors. The repertoire was sequenced with immunoSEQ multiplex PCR; TCRdb's copy has only in-frame clones and lacks some. The table lists 55,000 to 75,000 clones, over 85% of them singletons. The clonotype originates from a human donor in good health. Some clones in this sample may be carry-over from other donors' samples. Sequenced input: PBMCs.

CDR3 protein: CASSSNAREQYF. The CDR3 DNA sequence: TGTGCCAGCAGTTCGAACGCGCGGGAGCAGTACTTC. V usage is TRBV2 and J usage is TRBJ2-7; D gene unclear. Trimming removed 5 bases from V and 7 bases from J, with 12 bases in between. CDR3 length: 12 amino acids. Germline CDR1 is SNHLY and CDR2 is FYNNEI. Supplemented by reference TRBV2 and TRBJ2-7, the full variable domain reads EPEVTQTPSHQVTQMGQEVILRCVPISNHLYFYWYRQILGQKVEFLVSFYNNEISEKSEIFDDQFSVERPDGSNFTLKIRSTKLEDSAMYFCASSSNAREQYFGPGTRLTVT.